These 21 T cell receptor beta chains were sequenced from one sample in a study of CD8+ T cells in alopecia areata. As the sequencing template, cDNA was produced by extracting RNA and reverse transcribing it. Measured with immunoSEQ multiplex PCR; TCRdb has only the in-frame clones, and not every one. The table shows fewer than 200,000 clones, with 59% occurring only once. The sample consisted of CD4+ T cells sorted from blood, taken at week 0. These TCRs come from a human donor with alopecia areata.

The gene calls are TRBV10-3 and TRBJ2-7, with D tentatively TRBD1 or TRBD2 (6 bases each). V lost 6 bases and J lost 0, with 12 bases in between. This CDR3 is 14 amino acids long. CDR1 and CDR2 (germline): ENHRY, SYGVKD. The CDR3 DNA reads as TGTGCCATCAGCCTTTCGGGGGCCTCCTACGAGCAGTACTTC. The encoded protein is CAISLSGASYEQYF.

The chain employs TRBV7-8 and TRBJ1-5; possible D gene TRBD1, 5 bases. The CDR3 is 13 residues long. V was clipped by 7 bases and J by 8 bases, with 15 bases between them. From germline, CDR1 is SGHVS and CDR2 FQNEAQ. The CDR3 spells CASTAGGMEPQHF. CDR3 coding DNA: TGTGCCAGCACCGCGGGGGGAATGGAGCCCCAGCATTTT.

This clone was observed a few times. The J gene is TRBJ1-2, the V gene TRBV12-5; 9 positions agree with TRBD1. The CDR3 is 11 residues long. The V gene end was trimmed by 5 bases and the J gene end by 12 bases; junction bases not matched to a gene: 4. Germline-derived CDR1 and CDR2 are LGHNT and FRNRAP. The CDR3 coding sequence is TGTGCTAGTGGTCGCGGACAGGGGAACACCTTC. Translating gives CASGRGQGNTF.

A note on this clone: Other DNA sequences in this specimen translate into the identical CDR3. V and J are TRBV7-2 and TRBJ1-1; D is undetermined. Germline V gives CDR1 SGHTA, CDR2 FQGNSA. The CDR3 extends over 13 amino acids. V dropped 4 bases and J dropped 1 base, with 7 bases sitting between them. CDR3 DNA sequence: TGTGCCAGCAGCTCCCTCAGGAACACTGAAGCTTTCTTT. Translated: CASSSLRNTEAFF.

The rearrangement joins TRBV18 to TRBJ1-2; TRBD1 matches 10 bases. CDR1 is KGHSH and CDR2 is LQKENI in the germline V gene. The CDR3 contains 14 residues. Trimming removed 3 bases from V and 7 bases from J; junction bases left unmatched: 5. CDR3 loop: CASSPYRDRGGYTF. In DNA form, the CDR3 reads TGTGCCAGCTCACCGTACCGGGACAGGGGTGGCTACACCTTC.

This clone has only a few counts. The V call is TRBV5-1, the J call TRBJ2-2; 12 bases match TRBD1. Looked up from germline, CDR1 is SGHRS and CDR2 is YFSETQ. The CDR3 extends over 15 amino acids. The V and J ends lost 4 bases and 6 bases, in that order; junction bases with no gene match: 4. The CDR3 region is CASSTGQGAAGELFF. The CDR3 DNA reads TGCGCCAGCAGCACGGGACAGGGGGCAGCCGGGGAGCTGTTTTTT.

The CDR3 region is CASSAGRITNTEAFF. CDR3 nucleotides: TGTGCCAGCAGCGCGGGACGAATTACCAACACTGAAGCTTTCTTT. The V call is TRBV5-4, the J call TRBJ1-1; possible D gene TRBD1, 5 bases. V was pared by 4 bases and J by 2 bases, with 15 bases between. The CDR3 length is 15 residues. The germline CDR1 and CDR2 sequences are SGHNT and YYREEE (reference sequence).

The chain links TRBV2 to TRBJ2-7, with a weak D call TRBD2 (6 bases). The CDR3 loop spans 16 amino acids. Trimming stripped 4 bases from V and 0 bases from J, with 16 bases between. Germline V lookup: CDR1 SNHLY, CDR2 FYNNEI. DNA for the CDR3: TGTGCCAGCAGTGGAGCCGGTCGGGGGAGCTCCTACGAGCAGTACTTC. It translates to CASSGAGRGSSYEQYF.

The chain couples TRBV5-1 to TRBJ2-2; D is unclear. CDR1 SGHRS and CDR2 YFSETQ come from the germline V gene. Trimming shortened V by 5 bases and J by 2 bases, and 10 bases separated the two germline ends. This CDR3 is 14 amino acids long. The CDR3 DNA is TGCGCCAGCAGTGACACAGCTAACACCGGGGAGCTGTTTTTT. This codes for CASSDTANTGELFF. Full variable domain (outside the CDR3, taken from reference TRBV5-1 and TRBJ2-2): KAGVTQTPRYLIKTRGQQVTLSCSPISGHRSVSWYQQTPGQGLQFLFEYFSETQRNKGNFPGRFSGRQFSNSRSEMNVSTLELGDSALYLCASSDTANTGELFFGEGSRLTVL.

The chain combines TRBV19 with TRBJ1-5, with D possibly being TRBD1 (6 bases). V was shortened by 4 bases and J by 3 bases, with 13 bases between the two germline ends. This CDR3 region has 15 residues. Germline CDR1 and CDR2: LNHDA and SQIVND (reference sequence). The CDR3 DNA sequence: TGTGCCAGTAGTACCTTGAGGGACACCAATCAGCCCCAGCATTTT. Encoded protein: CASSTLRDTNQPQHF.

The V gene is TRBV2, the J gene TRBJ2-5; TRBD2 might be the D (7 bases). The CDR3 runs to 15 residues. The germline CDR1 and CDR2 sequences are SNHLY and FYNNEI. V lost 1 base and J lost 9, with 18 bases in between. The CDR3 DNA reads TGTGCCAGCAGTGAAGTGGGGGGGGCCGCCCGCTCCCAGTACTTC. It encodes CASSEVGGAARSQYF.

This clone was seen just once. This sequence joins TRBV2 and TRBJ2-5, with TRBD1 as a possible D gene (5 bases). Trimming pared 8 bases from V and 5 bases from J, leaving 15 bases between. CDR1 and CDR2 from the germline V gene are SNHLY and FYNNEI. The CDR3 extends over 13 amino acids. DNA for the CDR3: TGTGCCAGCGGAAGAAGGGGTGGCGAGACCCAGTACTTC. It specifies CASGRRGGETQYF.

The chain's CDR3 is CSVARQFTSEAFF. The CDR3 nucleotides read TGCAGCGTTGCGCGTCAGTTTACCTCTGAAGCTTTCTTT. The chain carries TRBV29-1 and TRBJ1-1; D gene uncertain. CDR3 length: 13 residues. V was shortened by 4 bases and J by 6 bases, with 15 bases between the two germline ends. In germline, CDR1 is SQVTM, CDR2 ANQGSEA.

This chain joins TRBV30 and TRBJ1-2, with 9 bases lining up with TRBD1. V was pared by 3 bases and J by 6 bases, with 5 bases of the junction left unmatched. Germline values: CDR1 GTSNPN, CDR2 SVGIG (reference sequence). The CDR3 spans 13 residues. CDR3 nucleotide sequence: TGTGCCTGGAGGGGACAGGGAGGGAATGGCTACACCTTC. Its protein is CAWRGQGGNGYTF.

The chain recombines TRBV7-9 with TRBJ2-5; TRBD2 matches at 7 bases. V lost 5 bases and J lost 5; bases outside the gene matches: 14. CDR1 is SEHNR, CDR2 FQNEAQ, per germline (reference sequence). The CDR3 has 16 residues. This CDR3 reads CASSPGTGGYGETQYF. The CDR3 DNA follows: TGTGCCAGCAGCCCCGGGACGGGGGGTTATGGGGAGACCCAGTACTTC.

This clone showed up just a few times. The V and J genes are TRBV10-3 and TRBJ1-5; D remains ambiguous. The CDR3 extends over 14 amino acids. V lost 0 bases, J lost 6 bases, and 9 bases lay in between. Germline-derived CDR1 and CDR2 are ENHRY and SYGVKD. The CDR3 region is CAISESVLVQPQHF. In DNA form, the CDR3 reads TGTGCCATCAGTGAGTCAGTATTGGTTCAGCCCCAGCATTTT.

This chain connects TRBV29-1 to TRBJ1-1, with 10 bases identical to TRBD1. The germline gives CDR1 SQVTM, CDR2 ANQGSEA. This CDR3 is built from 13 residues. J gave up 10 bases and V 5 bases, and 10 bases lay outside the gene matches. Written as DNA, the CDR3 is TGCAGCGTTATTGGGACAGGGGCTCATGTAGCTTTCTTT. It yields the protein CSVIGTGAHVAFF.

The chain joins TRBV5-1 to TRBJ1-4; a possible D gene is TRBD1 (5 bases). There are 12 residues in the CDR3. Germline CDR1 and CDR2: SGHRS and YFSETQ. Trimming shortened V by 5 bases and J by 16 bases, and 18 bases separated the two germline ends. The CDR3 reads CASRPDLGAGFF. The CDR3 DNA reads as TGCGCCAGCAGACCAGACCTCGGGGCAGGGTTTTTT.

The CDR3 nucleotides are TGTGCCAGCAGCCTTACAGCGGGGGGTCCGAGCGGGACCCAGTACTTC. Protein: CASSLTAGGPSGTQYF. The chain recombines TRBV4-2 with TRBJ2-5, with TRBD2 identical over 9 bases. V gave up 4 bases and J gave up 7 bases; unmatched junction bases: 13. Germline CDR1 is LGHNA and CDR2 is YNFKEQ. The CDR3 is 16 amino acids.

This clone was seen only a few times. The genes are TRBV2 and TRBJ1-5; 7 bases match TRBD1. The CDR3 is 15 amino acids. Per the germline V gene, CDR1 is SNHLY and CDR2 is FYNNEI. After removal of 6 bases from V and 7 bases from J, the junction contained 12 bases not matched to a gene. The CDR3 DNA is TGTGCCAGCAGCCGCGCAGGGGGTAGCCGACAGCCCCAGCATTTT. Protein product: CASSRAGGSRQPQHF.

V and J are TRBV10-3 and TRBJ2-3; 7 nucleotides match TRBD1. The CDR3 is made up of 15 amino acids. Losses at the gene ends were 4 bases for V and 6 bases for J; bases not matched to a gene: 10. Germline V gives CDR1 ENHRY, CDR2 SYGVKD. The DNA for the CDR3 is TGTGCCATCAGTGTTGGGCCAGGGGGTTCTGATACGCAGTATTTT. This encodes CAISVGPGGSDTQYF.